Included here is one T cell receptor (beta chain) sequence, with context. Its antigen is not identified. The junction departs from the called germline gene at one end, perhaps through a read error. The record originates from a study of cytomegalovirus exposure and HLA in healthy donors. Overall study results and limits: Sequences of the TCR beta chain were said to predict the HLA-A and HLA-B alleles of most subjects accurately.

13 Jbeta primers and 60 Vbeta primers were used for the PCR. Repertoires were generated with immunoSEQ multiplex PCR, while TCRdb's copy carries only in-frame clones and drops some. The sample records some 71,000 clones, 55% to 80% being singletons. CDR1 is LNHNV, CDR2 YYDKDF, per germline (reference sequence). CDR3 length equals 14 residues. Sequencing was performed on PBMCs. V gene TRBV15 combines with J gene TRBJ1-4, with 8 bases that match TRBD1. The clonotype was recovered from a man aged 35 to 55 in good health and CMV-seropositive. As DNA, the CDR3 is TGTGCCACCAGCCGAGACAGGGGCGGTGAAAAACTGTTTTTT. Its protein product is CATSRDRGGEKLFF.